These 27 T cell receptor beta chains came from one sample sequenced in a study of OX40 agonist ivuxolimab in advanced cancers. TCRdb's copy holds only in-frame clones and misses some; the assay was immunoSEQ multiplex PCR. The sample has around 79,000 clones; around nine tenths are singletons. The source was CD4+ or CD8+ T cells sorted from blood, collected in a trial of the OX40 agonist ivuxolimab. The receptor set was obtained from an adult with an advanced solid tumor such as melanoma, head and neck, liver or kidney cancer.

The V gene is TRBV19, the J gene TRBJ1-2; 7 nucleotides agree with TRBD1. Germline lookup yields CDR1 LNHDA and CDR2 SQIVND (reference sequence). Trimming removed 9 bases from V and 8 bases from J; junction bases left unmatched: 15. CDR3 size: 14 residues. For the CDR3, the DNA is TGTGCCAGCAACGCGAAGACAGGGCAACCAGGCTACACCTTC. As protein: CASNAKTGQPGYTF.

The V and J genes are TRBV6-5 and TRBJ1-3; no clear D gene. V lost 4 bases and J lost 0, with 4 bases in between. The germline CDR1 and CDR2 sequences are MNHEY and SVGAGI. The CDR3 spans 13 residues. The CDR3 coding sequence is TGTGCCAGCAGTTCCTTCTCTGGAAACACCATATATTTT. Translated, it gives CASSSFSGNTIYF.

The chain has TRBV29-1 and TRBJ2-5; D remains ambiguous. V lost 3 bases and J 5 bases, leaving 7 bases between the germline ends. CDR3 length equals 11 residues. The V gene's germline CDR1 is SQVTM and CDR2 ANQGSEA. Here the CDR3 reads CSVDHTETQYF. CDR3 in DNA: TGCAGCGTTGACCACACGGAGACCCAGTACTTC.

The chain links TRBV6-5 to TRBJ1-1; 7 bases are a match to TRBD1. This CDR3 region has 14 residues. V trimming: 6 bases; J trimming: 5 bases; junction bases outside the gene matches: 9. Per germline, CDR1 MNHEY and CDR2 SVGAGI. CDR3 bases: TGTGCCAGCAGACGCCTTGGACAGGCGACTGAAGCTTTCTTT. Encoded protein: CASRRLGQATEAFF.

This clone was seen just once. The rearrangement joins TRBV28 to TRBJ2-7; D tentatively fits TRBD1 or TRBD2 (5 bases each). V lost 6 bases, J lost 5 bases, and 20 bases lay in between. The length of the CDR3 is 15 residues. The germline gives CDR1 MDHEN, CDR2 SYDVKM. CDR3 sequence (DNA): TGTGCCAGCAGATCCCCCGCCGTGGGGGTCGACGAGCAGTACTTC. The encoded protein is CASRSPAVGVDEQYF.

The V call is TRBV2, the J call TRBJ2-3; the match to TRBD2 covers 11 bases. The CDR3 totals 15 residues. CDR1 is SNHLY and CDR2 is FYNNEI in the germline V gene. V was clipped by 3 bases and J by 4 bases; unmatched bases: 3. CDR3 nucleotides: TGTGCCAGCAGTGAGACTAGCGGGGTACCAGATACGCAGTATTTT. It encodes CASSETSGVPDTQYF. Drawing the rest from reference TRBV2 and TRBJ2-3, the complete variable domain is EPEVTQTPSHQVTQMGQEVILRCVPISNHLYFYWYRQILGQKVEFLVSFYNNEISEKSEIFDDQFSVERPDGSNFTLKIRSTKLEDSAMYFCASSETSGVPDTQYFGPGTRLTVL.

Here the CDR3 DNA reads TGTGCCAGCTCACCAGGGGGAAGTGGTCAAGAGACCCAGTACTTC. Translated, it gives CASSPGGSGQETQYF. The rearrangement links TRBV18 to TRBJ2-5; D is perhaps TRBD1 or TRBD2 (5 bases each). The CDR3 is made up of 15 amino acids. Trimming shortened V by 2 bases and J by 2 bases, and 12 bases separated the two germline ends. Looked up from germline, CDR1 is KGHSH and CDR2 is LQKENI.

The rearrangement uses TRBV7-2 and TRBJ2-7, with 13 bases lining up with TRBD2. The V gene's germline CDR1 is SGHTA and CDR2 FQGNSA. This CDR3 is 16 amino acids long. The J segment lost 6 bases and the V segment lost 5 bases, leaving 10 bases of the junction unmatched. The CDR3 DNA is TGTGCCAGCAGCCCCGGACTAGCGGGGGCCGGGGGCGAGCAGTACTTC. Translation gives CASSPGLAGAGGEQYF.

This chain links TRBV5-1 with TRBJ1-2; a weak D match, TRBD1 (5 bases). The V and J ends lost 4 bases and 8 bases respectively, with 15 bases between them. CDR3 size: 13 residues. Germline values: CDR1 SGHRS, CDR2 YFSETQ. CDR3 in amino acids: CASSPTTVTGYTF. The CDR3 region has the DNA TGCGCCAGCAGCCCGACGACAGTGACAGGCTACACCTTC.

The chain combines TRBV7-6 with TRBJ1-3; D is undetermined. Per the germline V gene, CDR1 is SGHVS and CDR2 is FNYEAQ. This CDR3 region has 14 residues. Trimming stripped 5 bases from V and 3 bases from J, with 11 bases between. The CDR3 sequence: CASSPLTGGNTIYF. CDR3 DNA sequence: TGTGCCAGCAGCCCTCTTACTGGTGGAAACACCATATATTTT.

The rearrangement joins TRBV10-3 to TRBJ2-2; 9 bases align to TRBD1. V lost 6 bases, J lost 6 bases, and 5 bases stayed unmatched. The CDR3 spans 14 residues. From germline, CDR1 is ENHRY and CDR2 SYGVKD. CDR3 residues: CAIRGGQGAGELFF. The CDR3 DNA reads TGTGCCATCAGAGGGGGACAGGGCGCCGGGGAGCTGTTTTTT.

This rearrangement joins TRBV5-1 to TRBJ2-7; possible D gene TRBD2, 5 bases. The CDR3 contains 14 residues. Germline loops: CDR1 SGHRS, CDR2 YFSETQ. The V end was cut by 0 bases, the J end by 2 bases, with 9 bases between. The CDR3 coding sequence is TGCGCCAGCAGCTTGGTAGGTAGCGCCTACGAGCAGTACTTC. Its protein is CASSLVGSAYEQYF.

The chain is built from TRBV7-9 and TRBJ1-1; D unclear. V was pared by 5 bases and J by 0 bases, with 10 bases between. Looked up from germline, CDR1 is SEHNR and CDR2 is FQNEAQ (reference sequence). The CDR3 consists of 14 residues. CDR3 bases: TGTGCCAGCAGCCCTGGTTCCATGAACACTGAAGCTTTCTTT. Translating gives CASSPGSMNTEAFF.

V usage is TRBV6-1 and J usage is TRBJ1-3, with 7 bases identical to TRBD1. This CDR3 contains 15 residues. CDR1 is MNHNS, CDR2 SASEGT, per germline. The ends lost 5 bases at V and 0 bases at J; junction bases unmatched: 4. This chain's CDR3 is CASSNDRASGNTIYF. CDR3 nucleotides: TGTGCCAGCAGTAATGACAGGGCCTCTGGAAACACCATATATTTT.

The chain recombines TRBV6-5 with TRBJ2-7; D is undetermined. The length of the CDR3 is 12 residues. The germline gives CDR1 MNHEY, CDR2 SVGAGI. The V end was cut by 2 bases, the J end by 12 bases, with 14 bases between. CDR3 in DNA: TGTGCCAGCAGTTACGAGGCTAGAAGTCTGTACTTC. This translates into CASSYEARSLYF.

The rearrangement links TRBV11-3 to TRBJ1-1; D not certain. The CDR3 runs to 13 residues. Germline V lookup: CDR1 SGHNT, CDR2 YENEEA. The V end was cut by 0 bases, the J end by 1 base, with 3 bases between. The CDR3 DNA sequence: TGTGCCAGCAGCTTAGAGTCGAACACTGAAGCTTTCTTT. It encodes CASSLESNTEAFF.

This rearrangement joins TRBV11-2 to TRBJ2-4; D remains unclear. The CDR3 contains 17 residues. The germline V gene has CDR1 SGHAT and CDR2 FQNNGV. The V and J ends lost 5 bases and 1 base respectively, with 18 bases between them. The DNA for the CDR3 is TGTGCCAGCAGCGTGTACTCCATAGGTGGGGCCAAAAACATTCAGTACTTC. Encoded protein: CASSVYSIGGAKNIQYF.

This clone was seen a handful of times. V usage is TRBV5-5 and J usage is TRBJ1-5; no clear D gene. Trimming pared 1 base from V and 6 bases from J, leaving 5 bases between. Germline lookup yields CDR1 SGHKS and CDR2 YYEKEE (reference sequence). The CDR3 is made up of 12 amino acids. CDR3 in amino acids: CASSLSTQPQHF. In nucleotides, the CDR3 is TGTGCCAGCAGCTTGTCTACTCAGCCCCAGCATTTT.

This clone appeared a single time. The V and J genes are TRBV18 and TRBJ1-4; 8 bases fit TRBD1. V lost 2 bases, J lost 6 bases, and 2 bases stayed unmatched. CDR1 and CDR2 from the germline V gene are KGHSH and LQKENI. The CDR3 spans 14 residues. The CDR3 DNA sequence: TGTGCCAGCTCACCAGGACAGGGAGATGAAAAACTGTTTTTT. This translates into CASSPGQGDEKLFF. The complete variable domain, with remaining parts taken from reference TRBV18 and TRBJ1-4, reads NAGVMQNPRHLVRRRGQEARLRCSPMKGHSHVYWYRQLPEEGLKFMVYLQKENIIDESGMPKERFSAEFPKEGPSILRIQQVVRGDSAAYFCASSPGQGDEKLFFGSGTQLSVL.

This chain uses TRBV7-9 with TRBJ2-3; no clear D gene. The germline gives CDR1 SEHNR, CDR2 FQNEAQ (reference sequence). The CDR3 loop spans 16 amino acids. V lost 3 bases, J lost 0 bases, and 13 bases lay in between. The DNA for the CDR3 is TGTGCCAGCAGCTTTTTAATATCGCCTAGCACAGATACGCAGTATTTT. Protein: CASSFLISPSTDTQYF.

The V gene is TRBV7-9, the J gene TRBJ2-3; 12 nucleotides align to TRBD2. V lost 2 bases, J lost 2 bases, and 5 bases stayed unmatched. The germline V gene encodes CDR1 SEHNR and CDR2 FQNEAQ (reference sequence). The CDR3 has 17 amino acids. CDR3 residues: CASSLWTSGVNTDTQYF. DNA of the CDR3: TGTGCCAGCAGCTTATGGACTAGCGGGGTTAACACAGATACGCAGTATTTT.

V gene TRBV28 combines with J gene TRBJ2-7, with D possibly called TRBD1 or TRBD2 (5 bases each). Germline lookup yields CDR1 MDHEN and CDR2 SYDVKM. Trimming took 7 bases from V and 5 from J, leaving 15 bases between them. There are 13 residues in the CDR3. CDR3 sequence: CASIGTSVNEQYF. CDR3 DNA: TGTGCCAGCATCGGGACCTCGGTTAACGAGCAGTACTTC. The complete variable domain, with remaining parts taken from reference TRBV28 and TRBJ2-7, reads DVKVTQSSRYLVKRTGEKVFLECVQDMDHENMFWYRQDPGLGLRLIYFSYDVKMKEKGDIPEGYSVSREKKERFSLILESASTNQTSMYLCASIGTSVNEQYFGPGTRLTVT.

This chain joins TRBV4-2 and TRBJ1-4; a possible D gene is TRBD1 (6 bases). The CDR3 is 17 amino acids. Trimming removed 8 bases from V and 6 bases from J, with 25 bases in between. Germline loops: CDR1 LGHNA, CDR2 YNFKEQ. The CDR3 here is CASQDRGGRVGHEKLFF. CDR3 sequence (DNA): TGTGCCAGCCAGGACCGAGGGGGGCGGGTCGGTCATGAAAAACTGTTTTTT.

The sample holds one count of this clone. The V call is TRBV7-2, the J call TRBJ2-3; the match to TRBD2 covers 10 bases. The CDR3 extends over 14 amino acids. Germline lookup yields CDR1 SGHTA and CDR2 FQGNSA. V was clipped by 5 bases and J by 3 bases; unmatched bases: 2. The CDR3 nucleotides are TGTGCCAGCAGCCGGACTAGCGGAACAGATACGCAGTATTTT. This sequence encodes CASSRTSGTDTQYF.

This sequence joins TRBV9 and TRBJ1-1, with D unclear. The V gene lost 2 bases and the J gene lost 1 base, with 9 bases spanning the gap. CDR1 and CDR2 (germline): SGDLS, YYNGEE. CDR3 size: 14 residues. In nucleotides, the CDR3 is TGTGCCAGCAGCGTGAATAGTTGGAACACTGAAGCTTTCTTT. As protein: CASSVNSWNTEAFF.

V gene TRBV6-5 combines with J gene TRBJ2-1; 8 bases match TRBD2. Germline values: CDR1 MNHEY, CDR2 SVGAGI. The CDR3 has 14 amino acids. The V segment lost 6 bases and the J segment 10 bases; nucleotides outside the gene matches: 11. CDR3 amino acids: CASSTGTSVREQFF. In DNA form, the CDR3 reads TGTGCCAGCAGCACCGGGACTAGTGTCAGGGAGCAGTTCTTC.

This chain connects TRBV2 to TRBJ2-5; no firm D call. The CDR3 consists of 10 residues. Germline assignment: CDR1 SNHLY and CDR2 FYNNEI. With 7 bases removed from V and 5 bases from J, the gap between germline ends came to 5 bases. Here the CDR3 reads CASIRETQYF. The CDR3 bases are TGTGCCAGCATAAGGGAGACCCAGTACTTC.